Listed here are 4 T cell receptor beta chains from one sample, sequenced in a study of T cell repertoires in cytomegalovirus infection. In TCRdb, the reads were re-called with MiXCR into one record per CDR3 protein. The sample lists roughly 600,000 distinct CDR3 sequences, 24% seen once, with 6.5% to 10% in the top ten. The sample was CD8+ T cells from PBMCs. The receptors here all came from a human donor in good health (CMV status not recorded). Some clones in this sample may be carry-over from other donors' samples.

This clonotype was seen ten or more times. V and J are TRBV7-6 and TRBJ2-1; D tentatively reads TRBD1 or TRBD2 (5 bases each). CDR1 SGHVS and CDR2 FNYEAQ come from the germline V gene. The CDR3 is 13 residues long. With 6 bases removed from V and 10 bases from J, the gap between germline ends came to 16 bases. The CDR3 coding sequence is TGTGCCAGCAGATCTACCCCGGGGCGCGAGCAGTTCTTC. Protein: CASRSTPGREQFF.

V usage is TRBV6-5 and J usage is TRBJ1-4; 7 bases line up with TRBD1. J gave up 5 bases and V 4 bases, and 7 bases lay outside the gene matches. CDR3 length: 15 residues. Germline CDR1 reads MNHEY; CDR2 reads SVGAGI. The CDR3 loop reads CASSSSGQQNEKLFF. For the CDR3, the DNA is TGTGCCAGCAGTTCGTCGGGACAGCAGAATGAAAAACTGTTTTTT.

V gene TRBV7-4 combines with J gene TRBJ2-3; D remains ambiguous. The CDR3 spans 16 residues. Germline values: CDR1 SGHVT, CDR2 SQSDAQ. V was shortened by 5 bases and J by 2 bases, with 17 bases between the two germline ends. For the CDR3, the DNA is TGTGCCAGCAGCATAAATCTGCGACAAGCCACAGATACGCAGTATTTT. Amino acids: CASSINLRQATDTQYF.

This chain links TRBV19 with TRBJ2-7; D is possibly TRBD1 (5 bases). There are 13 residues in the CDR3. CDR1 and CDR2 (germline): LNHDA, SQIVND (reference sequence). V lost 5 bases to trimming and J lost 3 bases, with 11 bases between them. CDR3 nucleotide sequence: TGTGCCAGTAGTTTGGGGCTAGTCTACGAGCAGTACTTC. Translation: CASSLGLVYEQYF.